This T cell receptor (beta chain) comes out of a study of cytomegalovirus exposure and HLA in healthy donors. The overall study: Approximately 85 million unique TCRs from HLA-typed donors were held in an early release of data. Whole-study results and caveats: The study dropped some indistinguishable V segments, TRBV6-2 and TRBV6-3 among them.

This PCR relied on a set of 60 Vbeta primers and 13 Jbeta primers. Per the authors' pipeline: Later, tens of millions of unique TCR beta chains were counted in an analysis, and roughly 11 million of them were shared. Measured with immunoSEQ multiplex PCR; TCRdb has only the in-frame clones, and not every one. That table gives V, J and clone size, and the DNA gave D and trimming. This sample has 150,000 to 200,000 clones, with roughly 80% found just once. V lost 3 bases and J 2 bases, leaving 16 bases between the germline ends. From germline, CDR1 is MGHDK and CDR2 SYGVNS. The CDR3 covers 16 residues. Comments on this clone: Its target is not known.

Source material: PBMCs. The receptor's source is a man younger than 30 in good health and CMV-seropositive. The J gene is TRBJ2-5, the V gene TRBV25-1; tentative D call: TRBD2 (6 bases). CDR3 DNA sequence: TGTGCCAGCAGTGATCCCAGTGGGGGGACTCAAGAGACCCAGTACTTC. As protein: CASSDPSGGTQETQYF.